The entry that follows covers one TCR beta chain sequence. What it binds is not known. The record originates from a study of T cell responses to AZD1222 COVID-19 vaccine. Findings and limits, study-wide: Repertoire sampling was restricted to post-peak T cell response timepoints. Females made up more of the donors, who were largely white British, and clonal diversity may have come out too low. Compared with day 0, the breadth and depth of the Spike-specific TCR repertoire rose significantly after two doses of AZD1222. CD4 TCRs linked to vaccination spanned spike, dominating at 160-218 and 743-854.

This table comes from immunoSEQ multiplex PCR, and its TCRdb copy is limited to in-frame clones, with some not included. The sample shows more than 100,000 clones, nearly 90% of them seen only once. The germline V gene encodes CDR1 SGHDT and CDR2 YYEEEE. The trim removed 4 bases at V and 4 bases at J, leaving 11 bases unmatched. The CDR3 is made up of 16 amino acids. The clonotype comes from an adult in good health. The chain recombines TRBV5-6 with TRBJ1-2; 9 nucleotides align to TRBD1. This material consisted of peripheral blood, taken on day 0 of AZD1222 vaccination. This CDR3 is CASSPGQGTEGYGYTF. The CDR3 DNA sequence: TGTGCCAGCAGCCCCGGACAGGGGACCGAAGGCTATGGCTACACCTTC. Using reference TRBV5-6 and TRBJ1-2 for the parts outside the CDR3, the full variable domain is DAGVTQSPTHLIKTRGQQVTLRCSPKSGHDTVSWYQQALGQGPQFIFQYYEEEERQRGNFPDRFSGHQFPNYSSELNVNALLLGDSALYLCASSPGQGTEGYGYTFGSGTRLTVV.